Presented here are 15 T cell receptor beta chains from one specimen sequenced in a study of tumor and adjacent non-tumor tissue in lung cancer. No cell sorting was done before RNA was extracted from the tissue. This non-tumor lung sample came from over 3 cm beyond the tumor edge. A modified ARM-PCR protocol with three rounds of nested PCR amplified TCRbeta. TCRdb re-analysed the multiplex PCR reads in MiXCR, keeping a single row per CDR3 protein. In the table there are 65,000 to 85,000 distinct CDR3 sequences, roughly 77% of which are singletons. Sequences were obtained from distant non-tumor lung tissue. These receptors were taken from a man in his fifties or sixties with non-small cell lung cancer.

This clonotype occurred a few times. A read error may produce the germline difference seen at one junction end. The chain recombines TRBV6-5 with TRBJ1-1; D ambiguous. CDR1 is MNHEY and CDR2 is SVGAGI in the germline V gene. This CDR3 has 14 residues. DNA for the CDR3: TGTGCCAGCAGTACTTCTACAGAGAACACTAAAGCTTTCTTT. Amino acid sequence: CASSTSTENTKAFF.

Details on this clonotype: The conserved closing phenylalanine or tryptophan is absent in this CDR3, likely reflecting a read error. The DNA is left out, because the CDR3 cannot be placed on it with certainty; the CDR3 is given as TCRdb lists it. The rearrangement joins TRBV28 to TRBJ1-2; no DNA check was done on the table's D call, TRBD1. CDR1 and CDR2 from the germline V gene are MDHEN and SYDVKM. The CDR3 spans 14 amino acids, including both terminal residues. This CDR3 is CASSPLGTKNGYTL.

The chain has TRBV6-5 and TRBJ2-1, with unresolved D. Trimming took 9 bases from V and 1 from J, leaving 22 bases between them. This CDR3 has 17 residues. CDR1 and CDR2 (germline): MNHEY, SVGAGI. CDR3 nucleotides: TGTGCCAGTGGTTTTCCCGGCCGGCTGATTTCCTACAATGAGCAGTTCTTC. As protein: CASGFPGRLISYNEQFF.

Worth noting for this clonotype: At one boundary the junction diverges from the germline segment, which might be a read error. This chain connects TRBV4-2 to TRBJ2-7, with 7 bases aligning to TRBD2. The CDR3 loop spans 17 amino acids. Germline CDR1 is LGHNA and CDR2 is YNFKEQ. The DNA of the CDR3 is TGTGCCAGAAGCCAGGCGGTGGGGCGGGAGCGCCTAAACGAGCAGTACTTC. This gives the protein CARSQAVGRERLNEQYF.

This clonotype was observed a single time. The germline gene is not matched at one end of the junction; a read error may be the cause. This chain uses TRBV29-1 with TRBJ2-7; possibly TRBD1 for D (7 bases). Germline V gene lookup returns CDR1 SQVTM and CDR2 ANQGSEA. This CDR3 comprises 15 residues. The CDR3 DNA sequence: TGCAGCGTTGGGGATACACAGGGGACTGCTGGGGAGCAGTGTTTC. This encodes CSVGDTQGTAGEQCF.

Notes on this clonotype: This clone may be a read error of a much larger clone one base away. This sequence joins TRBV5-6 and TRBJ1-1; 12 bases map to TRBD1. The length of the CDR3 is 15 residues. Germline trimming cut 3 bases from V and 9 bases from J; bases unmatched to any gene: 9. Germline-derived CDR1 and CDR2 are SGHDT and YYEEEE. DNA of the CDR3: TGTGCCAGCAGCTCCTCCGGGACAGGGGGCGTTAAAGCTTTCTTT. It specifies CASSSSGTGGVKAFF.

As for this clonotype: At one end the junction does not follow the germline gene, possibly because of a read error. J is TRBJ2-7 and V is TRBV5-6; D is unresolved. CDR1 and CDR2 from the germline V gene are SGHDT and YYEEEE. The CDR3 runs to 12 residues. The CDR3 nucleotides are TGCGCCAGCACCGATGGGATCGACGAGCAGTACTTC. Its translation is CASTDGIDEQYF.

Concerning this clonotype: At one boundary the junction diverges from the germline segment, which might be a read error. The chain employs TRBV4-1 and TRBJ2-3; D is undetermined. The CDR3 contains 17 residues. Germline assignment: CDR1 MGHRA and CDR2 YSYEKL. The CDR3 protein is CASSEDTGHDITDMQYF. The CDR3 DNA is TGCGCCAGCAGCGAAGATACGGGCCATGACATCACAGATATGCAGTATTTT.

Details on this clonotype: A read error may produce the germline difference seen at one junction end. The chain employs TRBV11-3 and TRBJ2-1; D is unclear. The CDR3 length is 15 residues. The germline CDR1 and CDR2 sequences are SGHNT and YENEEA. The DNA of the CDR3 is TGTGCCAGCAGCTCACGCAGGAGCTCCTACAATGGGAAGCTCTTC. It translates to CASSSRRSSYNGKLF.

This clonotype was seen many times. The chain combines TRBV24-1 with TRBJ2-7, with no clear D. CDR1 is KGHDR and CDR2 is SFDVKD in the germline V gene. The CDR3 loop spans 14 amino acids. The V gene lost 11 bases and the J gene lost 0 bases, with 16 bases spanning the gap. For the CDR3, the DNA is TGTGCCATGGACCGTTCTGTTGGCTCCTACGAGCAGTACTTC. Translating it yields CAMDRSVGSYEQYF.

With regard to this clonotype: The junction departs from the called germline gene at one end, perhaps through a read error. The chain has TRBV5-1 and TRBJ2-5; 7 nucleotides match TRBD2. Germline V gene lookup returns CDR1 SGHRS and CDR2 YFSETQ. This CDR3 contains 16 residues. In DNA, the CDR3 is TGTTCAAGCAGCTTGGCTAGCGGCAGTCGGGGAGAGACCCAGTACTTC. Its protein is CSSSLASGSRGETQYF.

In its sample, this clonotype was seen many times. The chain is built from TRBV28 and TRBJ1-5, with TRBD1 as a possible D gene (5 bases). This CDR3 contains 14 residues. V was pared by 6 bases and J by 1 base, with 10 bases between. Germline loops: CDR1 MDHEN, CDR2 SYDVKM. CDR3 DNA: TGTGCCAGCAGCCGTGACAGCAGCAATCAGCCCCAGCATTTT. This translates into CASSRDSSNQPQHF.

This clonotype was observed a handful of times. A much more abundant neighbour one base away suggests this may be a read error. CDR3 DNA: TGTGCCAGCAGCCAAATGTGGTCTAGCGGGAAGAATGAGCAGTTCTTC. It is translated as CASSQMWSSGKNEQFF. V usage is TRBV14 and J usage is TRBJ2-1; 9 bases are shared with TRBD2. With 2 bases clipped from V and 7 bases from J, the junction kept 9 bases outside the gene matches. The CDR3 spans 16 residues. Germline loops: CDR1 SGHDN, CDR2 FVKESK.

Regarding this clonotype: Likely a read error: the CDR3 ends without its conserved phenylalanine or tryptophan. The chain links TRBV28 to TRBJ2-3; unclear D gene. In germline, CDR1 is MDHEN, CDR2 SYDVKM. This CDR3 spans 13 amino acids. CDR3 bases: TGTACCAGCAGTACGCTGACCACAGATACGCAGTATCTT. Translating gives CTSSTLTTDTQYL.

The V gene is TRBV24-1, the J gene TRBJ2-6, with a weak D call TRBD1 (5 bases). This CDR3 has 16 residues. CDR1 is KGHDR, CDR2 SFDVKD, per germline. V was clipped by 10 bases and J by 1 base, with 16 bases between them. CDR3 loop: CATGPNKGSGANVLTF. Here the CDR3 DNA reads TGTGCCACTGGACCGAACAAGGGGTCTGGGGCCAACGTCCTGACTTTC.